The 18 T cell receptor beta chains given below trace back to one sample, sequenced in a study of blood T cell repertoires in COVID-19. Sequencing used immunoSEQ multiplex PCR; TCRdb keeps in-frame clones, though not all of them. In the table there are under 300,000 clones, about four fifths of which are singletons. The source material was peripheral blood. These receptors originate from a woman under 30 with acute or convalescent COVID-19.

The CDR3 loop reads CASSANRWEKQPQHF. The CDR3 DNA follows: TGTGCCAGTAGTGCGAATCGGTGGGAGAAACAGCCCCAGCATTTT. V and J are TRBV19 and TRBJ1-5, with unresolved D. Germline assignment: CDR1 LNHDA and CDR2 SQIVND (reference sequence). Trimming shortened V by 5 bases and J by 7 bases, and 18 bases separated the two germline ends. This CDR3 region has 15 residues.

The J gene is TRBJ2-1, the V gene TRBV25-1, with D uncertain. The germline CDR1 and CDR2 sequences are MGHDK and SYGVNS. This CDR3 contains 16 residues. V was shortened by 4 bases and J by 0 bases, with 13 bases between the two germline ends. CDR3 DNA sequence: TGTGCCAGCAGTGGATTACAGAACCGCTCCTACAATGAGCAGTTCTTC. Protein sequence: CASSGLQNRSYNEQFF.

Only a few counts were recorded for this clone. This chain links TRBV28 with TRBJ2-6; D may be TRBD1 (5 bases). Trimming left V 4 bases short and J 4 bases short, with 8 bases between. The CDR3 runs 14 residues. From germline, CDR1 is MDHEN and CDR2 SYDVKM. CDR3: CASSWGWGANVLTF. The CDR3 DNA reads TGTGCCAGCAGTTGGGGCTGGGGGGCCAACGTCCTGACTTTC. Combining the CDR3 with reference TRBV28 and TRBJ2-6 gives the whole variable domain DVKVTQSSRYLVKRTGEKVFLECVQDMDHENMFWYRQDPGLGLRLIYFSYDVKMKEKGDIPEGYSVSREKKERFSLILESASTNQTSMYLCASSWGWGANVLTFGAGSRLTVL.

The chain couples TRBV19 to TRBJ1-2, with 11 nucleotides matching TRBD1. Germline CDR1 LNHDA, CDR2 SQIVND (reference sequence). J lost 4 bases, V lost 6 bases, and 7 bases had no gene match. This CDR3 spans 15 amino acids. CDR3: CASRGTGGPTYGYTF. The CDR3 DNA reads TGTGCCAGTAGGGGGACAGGGGGACCTACCTATGGCTACACCTTC.

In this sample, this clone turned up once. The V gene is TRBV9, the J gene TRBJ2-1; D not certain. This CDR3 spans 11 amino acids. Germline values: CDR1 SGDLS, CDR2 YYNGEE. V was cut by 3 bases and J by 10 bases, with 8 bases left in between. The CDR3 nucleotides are TGTGCCAGCAGCGATCTGCGGGAGCAGTTCTTC. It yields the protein CASSDLREQFF.

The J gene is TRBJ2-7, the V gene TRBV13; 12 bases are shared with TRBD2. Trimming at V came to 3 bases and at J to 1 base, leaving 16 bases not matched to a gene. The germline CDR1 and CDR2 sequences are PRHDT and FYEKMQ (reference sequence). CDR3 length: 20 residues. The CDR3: CASSLIGGLAGGPVSYEQYF. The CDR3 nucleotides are TGTGCCAGCAGCTTGATAGGGGGTCTAGCGGGAGGGCCGGTTTCCTACGAGCAGTACTTC.

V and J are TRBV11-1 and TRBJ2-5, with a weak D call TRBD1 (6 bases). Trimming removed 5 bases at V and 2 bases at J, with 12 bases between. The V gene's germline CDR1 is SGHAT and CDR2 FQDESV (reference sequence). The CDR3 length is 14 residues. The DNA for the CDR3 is TGTGCCAGCAGCGGCAGGACAGAACAAGAGACCCAGTACTTC. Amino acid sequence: CASSGRTEQETQYF.

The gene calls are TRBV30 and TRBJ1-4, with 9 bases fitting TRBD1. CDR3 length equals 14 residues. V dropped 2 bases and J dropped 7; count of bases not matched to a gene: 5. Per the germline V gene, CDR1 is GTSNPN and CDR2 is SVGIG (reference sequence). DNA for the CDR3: TGTGCCTGGAGTCCTGGGACAGGGAGTGAAAAACTGTTTTTT. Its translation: CAWSPGTGSEKLFF.

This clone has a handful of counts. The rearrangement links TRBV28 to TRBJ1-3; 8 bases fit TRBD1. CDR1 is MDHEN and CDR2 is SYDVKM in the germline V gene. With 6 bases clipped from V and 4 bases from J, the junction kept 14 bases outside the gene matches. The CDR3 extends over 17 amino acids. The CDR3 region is CASSRWGGTGQGNTIYF. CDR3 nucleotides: TGTGCCAGCAGCCGCTGGGGGGGGACAGGTCAAGGAAACACCATATATTTT. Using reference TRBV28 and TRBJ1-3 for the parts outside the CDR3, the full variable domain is DVKVTQSSRYLVKRTGEKVFLECVQDMDHENMFWYRQDPGLGLRLIYFSYDVKMKEKGDIPEGYSVSREKKERFSLILESASTNQTSMYLCASSRWGGTGQGNTIYFGEGSWLTVV.

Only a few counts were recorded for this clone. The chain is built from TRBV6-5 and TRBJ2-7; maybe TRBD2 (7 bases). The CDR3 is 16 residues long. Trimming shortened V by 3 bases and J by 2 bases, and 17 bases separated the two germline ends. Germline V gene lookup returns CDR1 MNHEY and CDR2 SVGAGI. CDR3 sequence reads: CASSYKGRGATYEQYF. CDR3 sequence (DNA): TGTGCCAGCAGTTATAAGGGCCGGGGGGCCACCTACGAGCAGTACTTC.

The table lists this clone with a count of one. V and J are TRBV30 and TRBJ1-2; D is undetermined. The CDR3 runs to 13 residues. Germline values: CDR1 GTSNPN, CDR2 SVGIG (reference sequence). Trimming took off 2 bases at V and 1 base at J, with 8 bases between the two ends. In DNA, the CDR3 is TGTGCCTGGAGTCTCACAGTTAACTATGGCTACACCTTC. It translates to CAWSLTVNYGYTF.

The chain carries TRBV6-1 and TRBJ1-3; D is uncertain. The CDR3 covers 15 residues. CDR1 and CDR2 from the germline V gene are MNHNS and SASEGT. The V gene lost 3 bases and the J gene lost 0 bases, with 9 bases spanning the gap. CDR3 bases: TGTGCCAGCAGTGAGGGCTTCTACTCTGGAAACACCATATATTTT. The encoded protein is CASSEGFYSGNTIYF.

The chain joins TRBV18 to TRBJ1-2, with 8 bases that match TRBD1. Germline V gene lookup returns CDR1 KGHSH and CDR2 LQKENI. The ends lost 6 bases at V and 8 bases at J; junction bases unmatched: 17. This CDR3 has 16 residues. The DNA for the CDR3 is TGTGCCAGCTCGTCACAGGGGGAAATGGTGGTCTACGGCTACACCTTC. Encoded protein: CASSSQGEMVVYGYTF.

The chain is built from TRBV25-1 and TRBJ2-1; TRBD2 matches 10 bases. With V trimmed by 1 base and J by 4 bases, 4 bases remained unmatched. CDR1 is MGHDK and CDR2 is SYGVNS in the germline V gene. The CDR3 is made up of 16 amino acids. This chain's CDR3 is CASSESGSGRYNEQFF. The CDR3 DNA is TGTGCCAGCAGTGAATCAGGTAGCGGGAGGTACAATGAGCAGTTCTTC.

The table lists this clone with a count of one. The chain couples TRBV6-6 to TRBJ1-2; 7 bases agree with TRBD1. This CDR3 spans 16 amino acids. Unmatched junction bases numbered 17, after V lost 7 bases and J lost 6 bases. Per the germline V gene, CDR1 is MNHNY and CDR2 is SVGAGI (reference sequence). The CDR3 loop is CASTSRGAGGRDGYTF. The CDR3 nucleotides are TGTGCCAGCACCTCCCGCGGGGCAGGGGGAAGGGATGGCTACACCTTC.

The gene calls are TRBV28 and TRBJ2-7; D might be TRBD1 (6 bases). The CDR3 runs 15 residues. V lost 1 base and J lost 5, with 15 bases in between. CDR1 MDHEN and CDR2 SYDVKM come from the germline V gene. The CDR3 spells CASSLSGTGPHEQYF. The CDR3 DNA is TGTGCCAGCAGTTTATCCGGCACAGGGCCCCACGAGCAGTACTTC. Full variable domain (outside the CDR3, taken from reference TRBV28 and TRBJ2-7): DVKVTQSSRYLVKRTGEKVFLECVQDMDHENMFWYRQDPGLGLRLIYFSYDVKMKEKGDIPEGYSVSREKKERFSLILESASTNQTSMYLCASSLSGTGPHEQYFGPGTRLTVT.

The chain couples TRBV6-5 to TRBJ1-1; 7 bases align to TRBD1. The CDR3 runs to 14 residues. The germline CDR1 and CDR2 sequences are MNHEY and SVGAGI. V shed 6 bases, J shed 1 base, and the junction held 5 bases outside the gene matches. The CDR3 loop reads CASRLGQTNTEAFF. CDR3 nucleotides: TGTGCCAGCAGGCTGGGACAGACGAACACTGAAGCTTTCTTT.

In DNA form, the CDR3 reads TGTGCCAGCAGCTTGGAGTCTGGGGCTTACAATGAGCAGTTCTTC. As protein: CASSLESGAYNEQFF. The chain uses TRBV5-4 and TRBJ2-1, with D possibly matching TRBD1 (5 bases). Germline V gene lookup returns CDR1 SGHNT and CDR2 YYREEE (reference sequence). The ends were cut back, 0 bases at V and 4 bases at J, with 11 bases in the middle. There are 15 residues in the CDR3.